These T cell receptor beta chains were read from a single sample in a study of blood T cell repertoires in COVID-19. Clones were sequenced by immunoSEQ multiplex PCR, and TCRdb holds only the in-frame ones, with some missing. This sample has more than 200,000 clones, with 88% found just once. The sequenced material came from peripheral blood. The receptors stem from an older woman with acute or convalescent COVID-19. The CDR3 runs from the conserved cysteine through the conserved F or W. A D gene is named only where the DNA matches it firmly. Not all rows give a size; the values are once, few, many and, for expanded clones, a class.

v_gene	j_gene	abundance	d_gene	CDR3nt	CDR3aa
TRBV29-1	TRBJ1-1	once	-	TGCAGCGTTGGCCGGGACATGAACACTGAAGCTTTCTTT	CSVGRDMNTEAFF
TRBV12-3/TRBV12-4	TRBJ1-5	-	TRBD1	TGTGCCAGCAGTAGGGACAGGGGTATGCCCCAGCATTTT	CASSRDRGMPQHF
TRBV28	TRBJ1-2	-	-	TGTGCCAGCAGTCGTACTCCTACAGGGTATGGCTACACCTTC	CASSRTPTGYGYTF
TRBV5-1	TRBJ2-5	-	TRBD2	TGCGCCAGCAGTAGTGGTCTAGCGGGAGAGGTGCGGGAGACCCAGTACTTC	CASSSGLAGEVRETQYF
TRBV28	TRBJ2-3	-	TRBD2	TGTGCCAGCAGCCTCTACGTGGGAGGGCGGCTTAGGACTAGCACAGATACGCAGTATTTT	CASSLYVGGRLRTSTDTQYF
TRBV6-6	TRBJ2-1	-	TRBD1	TGTGCCAGCAGCAGCCGAGGACAGGGGGCTAACAATGAGCAGTTCTTC	CASSSRGQGANNEQFF
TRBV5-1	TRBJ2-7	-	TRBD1	TGCGCCAGCAGCCCCGGGACAGGGGTTGACGAGCAGTACTTC	CASSPGTGVDEQYF
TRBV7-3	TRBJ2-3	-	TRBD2	TGTGCCAGCAGCTCACTAGCGGGGGGGTCAGATACGCAGTATTTT	CASSSLAGGSDTQYF
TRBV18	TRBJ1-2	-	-	TGTGCCAGCTCACCACCGGTCAACAGGGCCTATGGCTACACCTTC	CASSPPVNRAYGYTF
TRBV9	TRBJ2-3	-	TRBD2	TGTGCCAGCAGCGTAGCGGGGACTAGCGGGGTAGGGCAGTATTTT	CASSVAGTSGVGQYF
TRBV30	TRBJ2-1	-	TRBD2	TGTGCCTGGAGTGCCGACCGGGGGGCCTACAATGAGCAGTTCTTC	CAWSADRGAYNEQFF
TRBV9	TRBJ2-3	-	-	TGTGCCAGCAGCGTAGGATCTGGGAGTAGCACAGATACGCAGTATTTT	CASSVGSGSSTDTQYF
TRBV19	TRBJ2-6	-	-	TGTGCCAGTAGCGAACACCGCTCTGGGGCCAACGTCCTGACTTTC	CASSEHRSGANVLTF
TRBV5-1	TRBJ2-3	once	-	TGCGCCAGCAGGAGGCGGGCGGGGAGCCAAGATACGCAGTATTTT	CASRRRAGSQDTQYF
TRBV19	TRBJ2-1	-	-	TGTGCCAGTAGTATTATCTATTTGTCCTACAATGAGCAGTTCTTC	CASSIIYLSYNEQFF
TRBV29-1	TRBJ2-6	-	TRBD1	TGCAGCGTTGAAGGGGGGGACAGGGAAGGCAACGTCCTGACTTTC	CSVEGGDREGNVLTF
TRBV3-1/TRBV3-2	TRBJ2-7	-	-	TGTGCCAGCAGCCCAGGTGGCGGGGTTAGGGTGCAGTACTTC	CASSPGGGVRVQYF
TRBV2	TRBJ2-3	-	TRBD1	TGTGCCAGCAGACGACTAACAGGGGGGAGCACAGATACGCAGTATTTT	CASRRLTGGSTDTQYF
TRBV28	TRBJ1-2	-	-	TGTGCCACCTTCTGGGGAGTTGAAGTGGGCTATGGCTACACCTTC	CATFWGVEVGYGYTF
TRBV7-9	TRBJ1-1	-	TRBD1	TGTGCCAGCCCACCACCCGGGACAGGGAGGGTGAACACTGAAGCTTTCTTT	CASPPPGTGRVNTEAFF
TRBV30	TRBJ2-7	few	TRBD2	TGTGCCTGGACTCCTCCCCTAGCGGGAGCCTACGAGCAGTACTTC	CAWTPPLAGAYEQYF
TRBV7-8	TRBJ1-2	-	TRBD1	TGTGCCAGCAGCCCGGGGACAGCCTATAACTATGGCTACACCTTC	CASSPGTAYNYGYTF
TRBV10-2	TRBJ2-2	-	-	TGCGCCAGCAGTGATGACTTACAAATAAACACCGGGGAGCTGTTTTTT	CASSDDLQINTGELFF
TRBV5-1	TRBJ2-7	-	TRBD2	TGCGCCAGCAGCTCCGGAAGGGAGGGCTCCAACGAGCAGTACTTC	CASSSGREGSNEQYF
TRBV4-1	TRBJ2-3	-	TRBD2	TGCGCCAGCAGCCACCTCGAGCGGGGGGTGACAGATACGCAGTATTTT	CASSHLERGVTDTQYF
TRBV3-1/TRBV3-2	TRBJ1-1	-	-	TGTGCCAGCAGCCAAGCGGGGAACACTGAAGCTTTCTTT	CASSQAGNTEAFF
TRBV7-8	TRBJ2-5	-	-	TGTGCCAGCAGCCCGCAAGAGACCCAGTACTTC	CASSPQETQYF
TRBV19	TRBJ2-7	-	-	TGTGCCAGTAGTCCCTCCAGGGTGAGAGGCGAGCAGTACTTC	CASSPSRVRGEQYF
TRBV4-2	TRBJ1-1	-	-	TGTGCCAGCAGCCAAGAGCACAGGACGGGTGAAGCTTTCTTT	CASSQEHRTGEAFF
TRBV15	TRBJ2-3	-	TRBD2	TGTGCCACCAGCAGAGCACCTAGCGGAAGCACAGATACGCAGTATTTT	CATSRAPSGSTDTQYF
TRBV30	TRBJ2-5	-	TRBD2	TGTGCCTGGGACACTAGCGGGAAGAAAGAGACCCAGTACTTC	CAWDTSGKKETQYF
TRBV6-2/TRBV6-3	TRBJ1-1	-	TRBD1	TGTGCCAGCAGCTCGGGACAGATGAACACTGAAGCTTTCTTT	CASSSGQMNTEAFF
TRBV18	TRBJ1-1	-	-	TGTGCCAGCTCCCAGACAGGCGCGAACACTGAAGCTTTCTTT	CASSQTGANTEAFF
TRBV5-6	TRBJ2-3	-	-	TGTGCCAGCAGCTTGAGCGGGTTCGGAGATACGCAGTATTTT	CASSLSGFGDTQYF
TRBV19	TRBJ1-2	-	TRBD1	TGTGCCAGTAGTGACCCGGGACAGAAGGGTAACTATGGCTACACCTTC	CASSDPGQKGNYGYTF
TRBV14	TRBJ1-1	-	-	TGTGCCAGCAGCCATAGGCAGGCAGGTGGAGCTTTCTTT	CASSHRQAGGAFF
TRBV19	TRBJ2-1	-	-	TGTGCCAGTAGCCTACTTTGGGGGGAGGAGCAGTTCTTC	CASSLLWGEEQFF
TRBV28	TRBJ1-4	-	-	TGTGCCACCAAGGAGGGGCTCAAGAGAAATAATGAAAAACTGTTTTTT	CATKEGLKRNNEKLFF
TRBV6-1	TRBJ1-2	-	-	TGTGCCAGCAGTGAACGGGCAGGGATTATCTATGGCTACACCTTC	CASSERAGIIYGYTF
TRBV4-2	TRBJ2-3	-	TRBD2	TGTGCCAGCAGCCCGGGGGGAATTAGCACAGATACGCAGTATTTT	CASSPGGISTDTQYF
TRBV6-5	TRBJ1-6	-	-	TGTGCCAGCAGAGCCCCAAATTCACCCCTCCACTTT	CASRAPNSPLHF
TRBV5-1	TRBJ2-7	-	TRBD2	TGCGCCAGCAGCCTGGACGGGACTAGCGGACCCTACGAGCAGTACTTC	CASSLDGTSGPYEQYF